This T cell receptor beta chain was recovered during a study of metastatic and nonmetastatic thyroid tumors (dated by TCRdb to the early 2020s). With regard to the full study: The researchers compared repertoires between peripheral blood samples and tumor or nodule tissue samples from patients with malignant or benign thyroid disease. Paper-wide results and their limitations: In both blood and tumor samples, malignant tumors were reported to have significantly higher TCR beta diversity than benign nodules.

None of the patients had been given any treatment before thyroid surgery. Patient clinical samples collected from about 2012 to 2018 were retrospectively analysed using T-cell receptor beta sequencing. Receptor amplification or capture employed PCR. TCRdb shows the sequencer as Illumina HiSeq 4000. High-throughput sequencing was used to profile the TCR beta-chain CDR3 region of each patient. On the study's bioinformatics: CDR3 differences across clinicopathological groups were used to build a classifier for discriminating distant-metastatic papillary thyroid cancer patients. Repertoire diversity was assessed with the Shannon index, and tumor-blood repertoire similarity with the Morisita-Horn index. The public sequencing data were trimmed at Q25 with fastp and processed into clonotypes with MiXCR by TCRdb, which kept only in-frame beta chains. The V and J calls and clone size come from TCRdb's table, not from the authors' own analysis. Here the sample has roughly 10,000 clones; about 37% occur a single time. The ten largest clones represent roughly a sixth of the sample.

The CDR3, cysteine through phenylalanine, is 12 amino acids long. This entry keeps only the CDR3 DNA: 36 bases, framed from base 1. After removal of 5 bases from V and 4 bases from J, the junction retains 1 base not matched to a gene. This clone was picked up many times. Its target antigen remains unknown. The record has no base qualities; no much larger clone is one base away. The sequencing input was tumor tissue. The clonotype originates from a female donor with papillary thyroid cancer or a benign thyroid nodule (not recorded which). Some clones in this sample may be carry-over from other donors' samples. The V and J genes are TRBV12-3 or TRBV12-4 and TRBJ2-7; 8 nucleotides in the junction match TRBD1. The base sequence is TGTGCCAGCAGTGGACAGGGATACGAGCAGTACTTC. This yields the protein CASSGQGYEQYF.